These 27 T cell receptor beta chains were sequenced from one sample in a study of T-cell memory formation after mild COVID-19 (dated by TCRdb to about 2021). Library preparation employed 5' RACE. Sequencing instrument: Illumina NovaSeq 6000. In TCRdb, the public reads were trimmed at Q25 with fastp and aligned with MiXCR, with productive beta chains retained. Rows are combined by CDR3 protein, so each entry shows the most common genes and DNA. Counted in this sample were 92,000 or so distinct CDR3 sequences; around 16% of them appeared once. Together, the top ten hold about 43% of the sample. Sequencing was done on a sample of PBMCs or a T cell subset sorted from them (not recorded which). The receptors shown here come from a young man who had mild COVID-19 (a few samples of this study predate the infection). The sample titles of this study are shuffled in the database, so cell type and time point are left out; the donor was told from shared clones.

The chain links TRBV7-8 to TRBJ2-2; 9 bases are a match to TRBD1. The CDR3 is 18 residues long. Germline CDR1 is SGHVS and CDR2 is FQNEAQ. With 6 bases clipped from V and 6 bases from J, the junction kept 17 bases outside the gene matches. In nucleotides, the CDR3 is TGTGCCAGCAGGCCGACCGGGACAGGGCCCTTCAGGGCCGGGGAGCTGTTTTTT. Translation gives CASRPTGTGPFRAGELFF.

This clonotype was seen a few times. The CDR3: CASSANPGNQPQHF. CDR3 DNA: TGTGCCAGCAGTGCGAATCCAGGCAATCAGCCCCAGCATTTT. The chain combines TRBV2 with TRBJ1-5; no clear D. Germline V lookup: CDR1 SNHLY, CDR2 FYNNEI. The CDR3 contains 14 residues. V was cut by 4 bases and J by 2 bases, with 9 bases left in between. Drawing the rest from reference TRBV2 and TRBJ1-5, the complete variable domain is EPEVTQTPSHQVTQMGQEVILRCVPISNHLYFYWYRQILGQKVEFLVSFYNNEISEKSEIFDDQFSVERPDGSNFTLKIRSTKLEDSAMYFCASSANPGNQPQHFGDGTRLSIL.

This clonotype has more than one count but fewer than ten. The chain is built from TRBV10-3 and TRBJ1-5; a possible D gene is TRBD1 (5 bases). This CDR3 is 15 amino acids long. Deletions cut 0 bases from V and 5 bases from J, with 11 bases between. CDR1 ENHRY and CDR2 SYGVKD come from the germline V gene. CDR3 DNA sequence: TGTGCCATCAGTGAGTCAGGGGCCTCGGATCAGCCCCAGCATTTT. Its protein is CAISESGASDQPQHF.

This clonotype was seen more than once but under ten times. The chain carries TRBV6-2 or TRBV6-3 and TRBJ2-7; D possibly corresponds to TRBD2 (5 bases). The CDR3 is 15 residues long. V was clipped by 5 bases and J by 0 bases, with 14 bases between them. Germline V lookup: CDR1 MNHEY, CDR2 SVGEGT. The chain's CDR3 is CASSTQRLGSYEQYF. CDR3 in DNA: TGTGCCAGCAGTACTCAGCGGCTGGGCTCCTACGAGCAGTACTTC.

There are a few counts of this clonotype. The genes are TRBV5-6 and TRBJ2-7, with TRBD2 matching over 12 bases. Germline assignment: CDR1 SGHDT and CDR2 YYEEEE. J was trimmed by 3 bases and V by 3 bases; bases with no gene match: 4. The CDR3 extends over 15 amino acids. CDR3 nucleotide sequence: TGTGCCAGCAGCTCTGGGACTAGCGGGTTCTACGAGCAGTACGTC. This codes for CASSSGTSGFYEQYV.

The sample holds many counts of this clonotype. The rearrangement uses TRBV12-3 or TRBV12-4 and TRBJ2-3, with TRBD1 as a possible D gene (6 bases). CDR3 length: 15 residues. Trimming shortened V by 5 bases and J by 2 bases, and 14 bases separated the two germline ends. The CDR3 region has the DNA TGTGCCAGCAGTGATAGACAGGCCTTCACAGATACGCAGTATTTT. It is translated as CASSDRQAFTDTQYF.

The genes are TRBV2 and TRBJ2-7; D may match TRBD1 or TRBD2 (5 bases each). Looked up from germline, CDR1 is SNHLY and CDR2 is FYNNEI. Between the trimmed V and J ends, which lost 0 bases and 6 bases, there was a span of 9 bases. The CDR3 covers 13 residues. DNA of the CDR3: TGTGCCAGCAGTGAAGCGGGACCGGCCGAGCAGTACTTC. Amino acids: CASSEAGPAEQYF.

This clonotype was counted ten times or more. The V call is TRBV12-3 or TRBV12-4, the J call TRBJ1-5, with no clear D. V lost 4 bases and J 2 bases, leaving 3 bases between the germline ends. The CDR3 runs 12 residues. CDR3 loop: CASSYGNQPQHF. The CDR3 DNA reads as TGTGCCAGCAGTTATGGCAATCAGCCCCAGCATTTT.

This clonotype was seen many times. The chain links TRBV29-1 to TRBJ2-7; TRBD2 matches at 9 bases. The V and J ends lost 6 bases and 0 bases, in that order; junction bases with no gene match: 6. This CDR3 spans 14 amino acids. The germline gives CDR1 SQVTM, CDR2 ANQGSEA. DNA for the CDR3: TGCAGCGTCCTTACTAGCGGGCACTCCTACGAGCAGTACTTC. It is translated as CSVLTSGHSYEQYF.

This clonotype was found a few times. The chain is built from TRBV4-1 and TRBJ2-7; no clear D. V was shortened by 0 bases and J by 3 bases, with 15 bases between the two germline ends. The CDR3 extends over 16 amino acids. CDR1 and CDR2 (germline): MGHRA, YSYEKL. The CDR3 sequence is CASSQEGGSPIYEQYF. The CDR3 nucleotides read TGCGCCAGCAGCCAAGAGGGCGGTAGCCCTATCTACGAGCAGTACTTC.

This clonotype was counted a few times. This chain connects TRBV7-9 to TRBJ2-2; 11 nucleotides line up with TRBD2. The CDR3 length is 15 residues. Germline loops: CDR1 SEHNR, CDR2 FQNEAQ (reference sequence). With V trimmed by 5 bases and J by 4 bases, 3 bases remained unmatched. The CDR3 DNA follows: TGTGCCAGCAGCCGACTAGCGGGGCCCACCGGGGAGCTGTTTTTT. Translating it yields CASSRLAGPTGELFF.

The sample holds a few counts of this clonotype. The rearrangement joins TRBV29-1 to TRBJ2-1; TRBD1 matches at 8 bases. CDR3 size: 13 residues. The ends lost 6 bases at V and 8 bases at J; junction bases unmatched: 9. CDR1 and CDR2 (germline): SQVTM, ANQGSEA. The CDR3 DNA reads TGCAGCGTCCCCGGACAGGGTTTCGATGAGCAGTTCTTC. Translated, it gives CSVPGQGFDEQFF.

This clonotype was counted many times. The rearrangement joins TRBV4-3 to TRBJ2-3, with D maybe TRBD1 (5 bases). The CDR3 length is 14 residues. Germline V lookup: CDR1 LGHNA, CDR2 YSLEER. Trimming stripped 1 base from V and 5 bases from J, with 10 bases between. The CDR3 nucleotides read TGCGCCAGCAGCCAAGGGCAAGGGGTAGATACGCAGTATTTT. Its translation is CASSQGQGVDTQYF.

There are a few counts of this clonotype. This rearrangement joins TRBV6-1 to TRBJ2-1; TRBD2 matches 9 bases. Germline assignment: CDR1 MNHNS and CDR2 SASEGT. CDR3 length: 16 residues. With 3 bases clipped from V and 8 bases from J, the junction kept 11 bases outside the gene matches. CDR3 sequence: CASSDPGAGGQDEQFF. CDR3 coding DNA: TGTGCCAGCAGTGACCCAGGTGCGGGGGGGCAAGATGAGCAGTTCTTC.

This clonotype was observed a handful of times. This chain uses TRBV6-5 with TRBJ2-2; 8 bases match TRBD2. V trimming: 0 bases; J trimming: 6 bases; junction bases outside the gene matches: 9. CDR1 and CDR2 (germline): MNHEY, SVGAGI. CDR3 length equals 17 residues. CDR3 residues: CASSYSSSAGGPGELFF. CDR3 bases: TGTGCCAGCAGTTACTCGAGCTCCGCGGGAGGCCCCGGGGAGCTGTTTTTT.

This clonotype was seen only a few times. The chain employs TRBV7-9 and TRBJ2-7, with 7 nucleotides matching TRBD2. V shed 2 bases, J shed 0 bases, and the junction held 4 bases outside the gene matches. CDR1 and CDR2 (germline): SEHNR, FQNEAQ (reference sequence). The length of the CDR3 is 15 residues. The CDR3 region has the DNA TGTGCCAGCAGCTTAAGGCCGGGGGGCTCCTACGAGCAGTACTTC. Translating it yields CASSLRPGGSYEQYF.

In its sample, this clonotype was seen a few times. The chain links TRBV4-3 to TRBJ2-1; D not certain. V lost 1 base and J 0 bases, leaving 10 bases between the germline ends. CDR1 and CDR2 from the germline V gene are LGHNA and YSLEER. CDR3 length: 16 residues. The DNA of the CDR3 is TGCGCCAGCAGCCAAGCGCTCGATAGCTCCTACAATGAGCAGTTCTTC. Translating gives CASSQALDSSYNEQFF.

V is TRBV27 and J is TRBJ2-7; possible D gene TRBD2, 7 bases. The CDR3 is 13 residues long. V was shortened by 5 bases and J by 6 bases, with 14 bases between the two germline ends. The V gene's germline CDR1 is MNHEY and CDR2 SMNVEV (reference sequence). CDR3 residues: CASSTKGGSEQYF. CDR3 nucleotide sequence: TGTGCCAGCAGTACGAAGGGGGGGAGCGAGCAGTACTTC.

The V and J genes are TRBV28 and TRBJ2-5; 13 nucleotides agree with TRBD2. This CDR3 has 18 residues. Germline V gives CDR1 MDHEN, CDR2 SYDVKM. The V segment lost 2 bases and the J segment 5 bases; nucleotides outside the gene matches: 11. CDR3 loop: CASSLRLGTSGARETQYF. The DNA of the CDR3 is TGTGCCAGCAGTTTAAGGCTCGGGACTAGCGGGGCCAGGGAGACCCAGTACTTC.

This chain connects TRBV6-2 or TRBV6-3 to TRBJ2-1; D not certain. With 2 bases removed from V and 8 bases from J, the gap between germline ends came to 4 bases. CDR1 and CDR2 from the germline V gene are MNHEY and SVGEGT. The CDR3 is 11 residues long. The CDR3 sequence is CASSYPYEQFF. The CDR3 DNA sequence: TGTGCCAGCAGTTACCCGTATGAGCAGTTCTTC.

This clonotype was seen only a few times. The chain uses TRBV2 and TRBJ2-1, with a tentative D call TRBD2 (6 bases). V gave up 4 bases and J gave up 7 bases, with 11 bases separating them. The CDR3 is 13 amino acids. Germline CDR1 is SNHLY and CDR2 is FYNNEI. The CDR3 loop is CASSGLAGNEQFF. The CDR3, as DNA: TGTGCCAGCAGTGGCCTGGCGGGGAATGAGCAGTTCTTC.

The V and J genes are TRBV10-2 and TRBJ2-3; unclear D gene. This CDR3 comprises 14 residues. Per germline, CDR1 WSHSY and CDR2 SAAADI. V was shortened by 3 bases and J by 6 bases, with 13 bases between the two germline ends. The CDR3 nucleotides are TGCGCCAGCAGTGATTGGGCCCCGAGGGATACGCAGTATTTT. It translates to CASSDWAPRDTQYF.

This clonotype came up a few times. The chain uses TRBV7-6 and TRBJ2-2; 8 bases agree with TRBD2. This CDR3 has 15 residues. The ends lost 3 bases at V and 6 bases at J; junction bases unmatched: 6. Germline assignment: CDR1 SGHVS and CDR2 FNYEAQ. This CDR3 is CASSLAGGGAGELFF. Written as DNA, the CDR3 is TGTGCCAGCAGCTTGGCCGGGGGGGGCGCCGGGGAGCTGTTTTTT.

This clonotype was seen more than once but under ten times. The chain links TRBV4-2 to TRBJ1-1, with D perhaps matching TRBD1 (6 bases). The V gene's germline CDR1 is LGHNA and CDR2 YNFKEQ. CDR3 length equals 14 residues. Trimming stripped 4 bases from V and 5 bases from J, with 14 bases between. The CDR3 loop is CASSLFRGATEAFF. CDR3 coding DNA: TGTGCCAGCAGCCTTTTCAGGGGAGCGACTGAAGCTTTCTTT.

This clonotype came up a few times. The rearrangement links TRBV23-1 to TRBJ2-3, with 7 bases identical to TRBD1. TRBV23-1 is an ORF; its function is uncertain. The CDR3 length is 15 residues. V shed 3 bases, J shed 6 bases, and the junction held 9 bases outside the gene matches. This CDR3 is CASSHSTGATDTQYF. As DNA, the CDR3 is TGCGCCAGCAGTCATAGCACAGGGGCCACGGATACGCAGTATTTT.

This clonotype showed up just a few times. The CDR3 is CASSLLLAGGVDTDTQYF. CDR3 coding DNA: TGTGCCAGCAGCTTGTTGCTAGCGGGGGGGGTCGACACAGATACGCAGTATTTT. The chain uses TRBV5-6 and TRBJ2-3; 12 nucleotides agree with TRBD2. CDR3 length: 18 residues. Germline V CDR1 and CDR2: SGHDT, YYEEEE. Trimming removed 1 base from V and 2 bases from J; junction bases left unmatched: 8.

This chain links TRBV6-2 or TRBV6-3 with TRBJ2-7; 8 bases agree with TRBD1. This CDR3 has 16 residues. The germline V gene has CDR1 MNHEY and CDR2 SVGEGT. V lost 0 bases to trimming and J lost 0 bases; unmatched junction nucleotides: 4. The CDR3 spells CASSYSDRVNSYEQYV. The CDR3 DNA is TGTGCCAGCAGTTACTCGGACAGGGTCAACTCCTACGAGCAGTACGTC.